Reported below is one T cell receptor beta chain. Its antigen is currently unknown. Given a much more abundant clone one base away, this may be a read error. TCRdb fed the RACE reads into MiXCR, producing one record per CDR3 protein. The data show 30,000 to 40,000 distinct CDR3 sequences, with roughly 13% seen just once and 2% to 2.5% held by the top ten. The record originates from a study of human T cells and chemical hapten exposure. Overall study findings and caveats: TCRs above 1 in 1000 frequency stayed constant with DPC sensitization.

V shed 4 bases, J shed 5 bases, and the junction held 15 bases outside the gene matches. This CDR3 is built from 16 residues. Per germline, CDR1 SGDLS and CDR2 YYNGEE. The time point was: patch test 3, about 24 weeks after DPC sensitization. Treatment here: therapeutic diphenylcyclopropenone sensitization with weekly scalp DPC. The total RNA was obtained from whole blood that was not fractionated. The V call is TRBV9, the J call TRBJ2-7; 7 bases match TRBD2. The sequence was collected from a woman aged 40 to 50 with alopecia areata. Some clones in this sample may be carry-over from other donors' samples. Sequencing used whole blood, obtained in connection with sensitization to the hapten diphenylcyclopropenone (DPC). DNA of the CDR3: TGTGCCAGCAGCCCAGCCTCCGGACTAGTGGTGGACGAGCAGTACTTC. This translates into CASSPASGLVVDEQYF.